This T cell receptor (beta chain) is from a study of T cell responses to AZD1222 COVID-19 vaccine. Study observations and caveats: At study baseline, merely five or six AZD1222 recipients were seropositive. The reported proportion of spike-specific TCRs targeting unmutated variant regions was nearly half. Once two AZD1222 doses were given, Spike-specific TCR breadth and depth went up. Across the whole spike, CD4 TCRs peaked at regions 160-218 and 743-854.

Concerning this clone itself: Its antigen is unidentified.

Profiled with immunoSEQ multiplex PCR; TCRdb holds only in-frame clones, not every one. The table lists over 100,000 clones, 84% of them singletons, with around 9.9% in the top ten. Sequencing was performed on peripheral blood, taken on day 0 of AZD1222 vaccination. This sequence originates from an adult in good health.

For the CDR3, the DNA is TGCGCCAGCAGCTGGAGAAGGGGGAGCACAGATACGCAGTATTTT. Amino acid sequence: CASSWRRGSTDTQYF. The chain uses TRBV5-1 and TRBJ2-3, with D possibly being TRBD1 (6 bases). The germline CDR1 and CDR2 sequences are SGHRS and YFSETQ. The CDR3 consists of 15 residues. V was cut by 3 bases and J by 0 bases, with 11 bases left in between.